This T cell receptor beta chain was retrieved from a study of blood T cell repertoires in COVID-19. Germline V gives CDR1 MDHEN, CDR2 SYDVKM. The CDR3 loop spans 13 amino acids. V lost 6 bases and J lost 0, with 7 bases in between. Assay: immunoSEQ multiplex PCR; the TCRdb copy retains only in-frame clones and omits some. Of almost 350,000 clones in the sample, almost 90% were seen once. The sample was PBMCs or T cells enriched from blood (not recorded which). This clonotype was sampled from a woman in her thirties who had been exposed to COVID-19. V is TRBV28 and J is TRBJ2-3; D unresolved. This chain's CDR3 is CASSPYSTDTQYF. The CDR3, as DNA: TGTGCCAGCAGCCCCTATAGCACAGATACGCAGTATTTT. Together with reference TRBV28 and TRBJ2-3, the CDR3 gives the full variable domain: DVKVTQSSRYLVKRTGEKVFLECVQDMDHENMFWYRQDPGLGLRLIYFSYDVKMKEKGDIPEGYSVSREKKERFSLILESASTNQTSMYLCASSPYSTDTQYFGPGTRLTVL.